This TCR beta chain was sequenced during a study of cytotoxic CD8 clonotypes in ibrutinib-treated CLL. Study details: Response specimens were obtained following a median treatment duration of about 12 months, with a range of 6 to 36.

This clone was seen only once. The CDR3 extends over 15 amino acids. Germline CDR1 reads SGHTA; CDR2 reads FQGNSA. Trimming removed 2 bases from V and 3 bases from J; junction bases left unmatched: 2. This table comes from immunoSEQ multiplex PCR, and its TCRdb copy is limited to in-frame clones, with some not included. The data show 150,000 to 200,000 clones, over 65% seen once. Sequences were derived from PBMCs, sampled after 12 months of ibrutinib treatment. The V call is TRBV7-2, the J call TRBJ2-3, with 10 bases fitting TRBD1. The sequence derives from a human donor with chronic lymphocytic leukemia. In DNA, the CDR3 is TGTGCCAGCAGCTTACGACAGGGGGCAACAGATACGCAGTATTTT. Translating gives CASSLRQGATDTQYF.